This T cell receptor beta chain was documented in a study of T cell responses to AZD1222 COVID-19 vaccine. Notes on the study in general: Clonal diversity may have been underestimated, and the donors were mostly white British, with more females than males. After the peak T cell response, and only then, were repertoires sampled.

With regard to this clone: Antigen specificity is unknown.

This table comes from immunoSEQ multiplex PCR, and its TCRdb copy is limited to in-frame clones, with some not included. This sample yields tens of thousands of clones, of which about 90% are seen a single time; approximately 6.3% belongs to the top ten. Per germline, CDR1 SNHLY and CDR2 FYNNEI. This CDR3 comprises 13 residues. V was shortened by 8 bases and J by 4 bases, with 14 bases between the two germline ends. This chain connects TRBV2 to TRBJ1-1, with D possibly matching TRBD1 (5 bases). The material sequenced was peripheral blood, taken 28 days after the second dose of the MenACWY control vaccine. The clonotype was recovered from an adult who received the MenACWY meningococcal vaccine as a control. CDR3: CASSRAWGTEAFF. Here the CDR3 DNA reads TGTGCCAGCTCCAGGGCCTGGGGCACTGAAGCTTTCTTT. Using reference TRBV2 and TRBJ1-1 for the parts outside the CDR3, the full variable domain is EPEVTQTPSHQVTQMGQEVILRCVPISNHLYFYWYRQILGQKVEFLVSFYNNEISEKSEIFDDQFSVERPDGSNFTLKIRSTKLEDSAMYFCASSRAWGTEAFFGQGTRLTVV.